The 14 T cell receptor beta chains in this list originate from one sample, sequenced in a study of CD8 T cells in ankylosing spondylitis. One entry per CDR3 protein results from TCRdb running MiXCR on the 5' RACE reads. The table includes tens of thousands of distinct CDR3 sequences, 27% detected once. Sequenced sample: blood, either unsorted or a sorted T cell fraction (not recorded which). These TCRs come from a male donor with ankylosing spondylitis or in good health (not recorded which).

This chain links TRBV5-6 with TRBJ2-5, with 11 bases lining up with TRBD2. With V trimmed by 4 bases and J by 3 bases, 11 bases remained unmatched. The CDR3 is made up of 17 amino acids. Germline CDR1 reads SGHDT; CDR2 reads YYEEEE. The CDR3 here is CASSLLTGTSGEETQYF. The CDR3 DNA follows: TGTGCCAGCAGCCTTTTGACCGGGACTAGCGGAGAAGAGACCCAGTACTTC.

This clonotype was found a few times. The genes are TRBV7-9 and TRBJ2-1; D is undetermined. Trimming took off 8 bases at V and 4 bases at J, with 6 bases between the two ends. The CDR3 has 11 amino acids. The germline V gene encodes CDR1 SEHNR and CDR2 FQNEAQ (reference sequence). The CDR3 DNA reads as TGTGCCAGCCTGGTGTACAATGAGCAGTTCTTC. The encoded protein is CASLVYNEQFF.

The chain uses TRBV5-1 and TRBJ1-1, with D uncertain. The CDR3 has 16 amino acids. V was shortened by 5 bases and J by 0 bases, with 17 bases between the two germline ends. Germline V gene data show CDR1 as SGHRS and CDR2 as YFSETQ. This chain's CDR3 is CASRNRTVPLNTEAFF. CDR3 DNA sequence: TGCGCCAGCAGGAACCGAACAGTACCTCTGAACACTGAAGCTTTCTTT. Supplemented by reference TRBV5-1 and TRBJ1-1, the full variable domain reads KAGVTQTPRYLIKTRGQQVTLSCSPISGHRSVSWYQQTPGQGLQFLFEYFSETQRNKGNFPGRFSGRQFSNSRSEMNVSTLELGDSALYLCASRNRTVPLNTEAFFGQGTRLTVV.

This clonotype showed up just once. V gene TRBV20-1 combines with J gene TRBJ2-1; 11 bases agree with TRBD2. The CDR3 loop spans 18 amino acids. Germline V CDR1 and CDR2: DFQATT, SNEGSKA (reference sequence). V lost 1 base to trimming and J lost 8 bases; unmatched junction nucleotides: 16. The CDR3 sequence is CSARVNLGQTSGDHEQFF. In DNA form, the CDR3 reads TGCAGTGCTAGAGTCAACTTGGGCCAGACTAGCGGGGATCATGAGCAGTTCTTC.

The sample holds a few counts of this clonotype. CDR3 loop: CAISRATGDNYGYTF. Written as DNA, the CDR3 is TGTGCCATCAGCAGAGCGACAGGGGACAACTATGGCTACACCTTC. The chain is built from TRBV10-3 and TRBJ1-2, with 8 positions matching TRBD1. The V and J ends lost 6 bases and 2 bases, in that order; junction bases with no gene match: 8. The CDR3 loop spans 15 amino acids. Germline CDR1 ENHRY, CDR2 SYGVKD.

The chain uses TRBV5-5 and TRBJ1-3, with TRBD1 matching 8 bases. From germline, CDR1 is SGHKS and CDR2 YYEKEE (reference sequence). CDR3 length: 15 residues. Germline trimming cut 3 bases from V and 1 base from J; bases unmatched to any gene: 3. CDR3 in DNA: TGTGCCAGCAGCTCGCAGGGGGCGTCTGGAAACACCATATATTTT. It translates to CASSSQGASGNTIYF.

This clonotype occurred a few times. CDR3 sequence: CASSQGAPGTGETQYF. CDR3 sequence (DNA): TGTGCCAGCAGCCAAGGTGCCCCGGGAACGGGGGAGACCCAGTACTTC. V gene TRBV4-2 combines with J gene TRBJ2-5; a possible D gene is TRBD2 (5 bases). The V end lost 1 base, the J end lost 5 bases, and 17 bases lay between the germline ends. Germline assignment: CDR1 LGHNA and CDR2 YNFKEQ. CDR3 size: 16 residues.

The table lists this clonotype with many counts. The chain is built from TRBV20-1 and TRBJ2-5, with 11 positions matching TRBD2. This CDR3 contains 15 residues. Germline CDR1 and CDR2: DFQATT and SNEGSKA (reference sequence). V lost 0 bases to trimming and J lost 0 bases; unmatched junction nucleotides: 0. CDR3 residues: CSARETSGDQETQYF. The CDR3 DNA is TGCAGTGCTAGAGAGACTAGCGGGGACCAAGAGACCCAGTACTTC.

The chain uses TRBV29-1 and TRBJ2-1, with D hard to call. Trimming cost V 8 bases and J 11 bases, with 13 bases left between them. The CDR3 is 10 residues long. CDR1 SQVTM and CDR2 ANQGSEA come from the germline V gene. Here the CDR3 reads CSTSRAQQFF. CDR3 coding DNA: TGCAGCACCTCTAGGGCCCAGCAGTTCTTC.

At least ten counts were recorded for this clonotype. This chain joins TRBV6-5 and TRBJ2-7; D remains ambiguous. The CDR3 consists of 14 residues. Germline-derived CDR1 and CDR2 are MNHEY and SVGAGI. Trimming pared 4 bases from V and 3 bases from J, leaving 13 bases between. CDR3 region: CASSWSLGGYEQYF. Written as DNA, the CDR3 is TGTGCCAGCAGTTGGAGTCTGGGTGGCTACGAGCAGTACTTC.

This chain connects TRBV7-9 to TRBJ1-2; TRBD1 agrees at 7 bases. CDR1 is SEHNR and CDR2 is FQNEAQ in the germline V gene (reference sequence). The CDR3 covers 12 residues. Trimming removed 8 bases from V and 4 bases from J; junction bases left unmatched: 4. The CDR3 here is CASRGQAYGYTF. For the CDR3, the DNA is TGTGCCAGCCGCGGACAGGCCTATGGCTACACCTTC.

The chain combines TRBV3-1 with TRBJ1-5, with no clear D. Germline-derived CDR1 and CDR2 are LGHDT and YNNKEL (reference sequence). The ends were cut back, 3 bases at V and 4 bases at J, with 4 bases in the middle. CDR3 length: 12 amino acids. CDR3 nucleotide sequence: TGTGCCAGCAGCCATAGGAATCAGCCCCAGCATTTT. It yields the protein CASSHRNQPQHF. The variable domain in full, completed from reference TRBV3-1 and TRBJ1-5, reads DTAVSQTPKYLVTQMGNDKSIKCEQNLGHDTMYWYKQDSKKFLKIMFSYNNKELIINETVPNRFSPKSPDKAHLNLHINSLELGDSAVYFCASSHRNQPQHFGDGTRLSIL.

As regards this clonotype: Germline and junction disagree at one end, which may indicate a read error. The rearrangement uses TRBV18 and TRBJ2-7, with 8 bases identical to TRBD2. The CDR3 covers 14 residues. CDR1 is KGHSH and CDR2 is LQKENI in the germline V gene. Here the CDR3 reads CTSSPQAGVNEQYF. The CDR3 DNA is TGTACCAGCTCACCACAAGCGGGAGTCAACGAGCAGTACTTC.

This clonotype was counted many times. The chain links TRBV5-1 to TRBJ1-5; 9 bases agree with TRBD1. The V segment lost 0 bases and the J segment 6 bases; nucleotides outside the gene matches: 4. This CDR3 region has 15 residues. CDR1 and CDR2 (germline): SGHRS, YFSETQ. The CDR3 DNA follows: TGCGCCAGCAGCTTGGAGGGGACAGGGAGTCAGCCCCAGCATTTT. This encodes CASSLEGTGSQPQHF.